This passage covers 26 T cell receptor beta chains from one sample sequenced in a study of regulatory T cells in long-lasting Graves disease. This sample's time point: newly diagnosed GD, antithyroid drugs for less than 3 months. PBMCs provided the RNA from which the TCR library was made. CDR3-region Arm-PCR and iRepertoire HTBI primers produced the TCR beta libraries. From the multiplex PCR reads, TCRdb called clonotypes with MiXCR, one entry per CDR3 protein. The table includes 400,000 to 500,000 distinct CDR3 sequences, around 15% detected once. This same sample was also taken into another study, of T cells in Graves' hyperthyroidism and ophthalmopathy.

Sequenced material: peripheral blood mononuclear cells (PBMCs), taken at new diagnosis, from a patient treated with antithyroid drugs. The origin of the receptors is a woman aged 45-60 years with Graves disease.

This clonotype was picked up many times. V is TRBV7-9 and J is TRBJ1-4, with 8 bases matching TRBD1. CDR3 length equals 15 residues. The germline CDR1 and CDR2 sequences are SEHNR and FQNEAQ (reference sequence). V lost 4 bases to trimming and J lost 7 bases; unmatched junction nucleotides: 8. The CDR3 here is CASSWGDRRGEKLFF. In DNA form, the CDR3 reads TGTGCCAGCAGCTGGGGGGACAGGAGGGGTGAAAAACTGTTTTTT.

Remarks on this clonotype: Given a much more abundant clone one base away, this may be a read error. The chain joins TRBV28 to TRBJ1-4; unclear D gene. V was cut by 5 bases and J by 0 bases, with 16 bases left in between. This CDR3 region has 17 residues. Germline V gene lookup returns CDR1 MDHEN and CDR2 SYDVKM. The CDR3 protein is CASSDAGSPTTNEKLFF. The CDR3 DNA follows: TGTGCCAGCAGTGATGCGGGCAGCCCCACAACTAATGAAAAACTGTTTTTT. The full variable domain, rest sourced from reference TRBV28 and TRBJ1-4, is DVKVTQSSRYLVKRTGEKVFLECVQDMDHENMFWYRQDPGLGLRLIYFSYDVKMKEKGDIPEGYSVSREKKERFSLILESASTNQTSMYLCASSDAGSPTTNEKLFFGSGTQLSVL.

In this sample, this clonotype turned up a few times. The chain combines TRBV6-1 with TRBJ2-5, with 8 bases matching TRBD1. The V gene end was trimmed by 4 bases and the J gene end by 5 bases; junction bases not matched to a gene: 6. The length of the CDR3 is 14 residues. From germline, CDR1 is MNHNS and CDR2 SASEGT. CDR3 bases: TGTGCCAGCAGTGTTACAGGGGGGTGGGAGACCCAGTACTTC. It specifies CASSVTGGWETQYF.

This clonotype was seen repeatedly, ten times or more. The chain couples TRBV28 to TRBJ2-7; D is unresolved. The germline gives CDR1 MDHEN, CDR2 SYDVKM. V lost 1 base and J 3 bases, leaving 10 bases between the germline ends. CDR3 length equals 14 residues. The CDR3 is CASSLSGQFYEQYF. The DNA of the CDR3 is TGTGCCAGCAGTTTATCTGGGCAGTTCTACGAGCAGTACTTC.

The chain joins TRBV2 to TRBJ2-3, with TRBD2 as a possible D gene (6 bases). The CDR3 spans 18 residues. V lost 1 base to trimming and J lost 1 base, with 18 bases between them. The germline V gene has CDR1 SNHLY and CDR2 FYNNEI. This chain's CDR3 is CASSEGGRTGLRTDTQYF. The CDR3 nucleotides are TGTGCCAGCAGTGAAGGGGGAAGGACGGGACTTCGCACAGATACGCAGTATTTT.

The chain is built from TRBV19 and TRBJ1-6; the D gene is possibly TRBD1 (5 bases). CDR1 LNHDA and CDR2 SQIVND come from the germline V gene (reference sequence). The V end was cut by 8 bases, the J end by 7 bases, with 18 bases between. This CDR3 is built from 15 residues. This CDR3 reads CASGYSTGFNSPLHF. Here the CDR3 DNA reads TGTGCCAGTGGATACTCTACAGGATTCAATTCACCCCTCCACTTT.

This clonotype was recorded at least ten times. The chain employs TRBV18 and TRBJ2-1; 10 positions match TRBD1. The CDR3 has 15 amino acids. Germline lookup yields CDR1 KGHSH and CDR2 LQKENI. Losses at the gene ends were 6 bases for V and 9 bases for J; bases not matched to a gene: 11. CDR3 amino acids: CASSLTGGASREQFF. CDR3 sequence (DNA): TGTGCCAGCTCTCTGACAGGGGGCGCTTCCCGTGAGCAGTTCTTC.

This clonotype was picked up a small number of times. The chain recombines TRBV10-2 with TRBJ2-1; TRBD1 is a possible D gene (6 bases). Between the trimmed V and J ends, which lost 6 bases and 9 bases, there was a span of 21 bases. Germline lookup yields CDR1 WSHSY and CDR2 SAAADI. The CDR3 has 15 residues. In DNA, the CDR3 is TGCGCCAGCAGCCCTCCGGGACAACCTTGGGGTGAGCAGTTCTTC. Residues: CASSPPGQPWGEQFF.

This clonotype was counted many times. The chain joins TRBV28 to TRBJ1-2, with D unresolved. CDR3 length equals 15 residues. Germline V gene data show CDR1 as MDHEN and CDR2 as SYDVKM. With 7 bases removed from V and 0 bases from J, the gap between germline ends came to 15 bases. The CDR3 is CASTPLLGSNYGYTF. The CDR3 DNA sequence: TGTGCCAGCACCCCATTGTTGGGCTCTAACTATGGCTACACCTTC.

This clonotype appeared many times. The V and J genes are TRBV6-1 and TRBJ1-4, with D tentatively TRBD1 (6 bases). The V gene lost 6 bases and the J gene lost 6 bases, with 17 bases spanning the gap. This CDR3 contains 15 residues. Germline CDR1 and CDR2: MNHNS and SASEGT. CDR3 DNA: TGTGCCAGCAGGATCAGGGGATTGTCGGATGAAAAACTGTTTTTT. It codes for CASRIRGLSDEKLFF.

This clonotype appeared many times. The CDR3 DNA reads TGTGCCAGCAGTTTCCTCCGGGACAGCCAAGGGCCCCAGCATTTT. Residues: CASSFLRDSQGPQHF. J is TRBJ1-5 and V is TRBV28, with 7 bases fitting TRBD1. The CDR3 loop spans 15 amino acids. V trimming: 3 bases; J trimming: 9 bases; junction bases outside the gene matches: 11. Germline CDR1 and CDR2: MDHEN and SYDVKM. Looking up the rest from reference TRBV28 and TRBJ1-5 gives the full variable domain: DVKVTQSSRYLVKRTGEKVFLECVQDMDHENMFWYRQDPGLGLRLIYFSYDVKMKEKGDIPEGYSVSREKKERFSLILESASTNQTSMYLCASSFLRDSQGPQHFGDGTRLSIL.

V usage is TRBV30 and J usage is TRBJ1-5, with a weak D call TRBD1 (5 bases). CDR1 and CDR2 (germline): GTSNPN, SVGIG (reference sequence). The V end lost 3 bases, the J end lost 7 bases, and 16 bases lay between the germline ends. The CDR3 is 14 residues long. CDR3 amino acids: CAWSGDQREQPQHF. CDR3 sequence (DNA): TGTGCCTGGAGCGGGGACCAACGGGAGCAGCCCCAGCATTTT.

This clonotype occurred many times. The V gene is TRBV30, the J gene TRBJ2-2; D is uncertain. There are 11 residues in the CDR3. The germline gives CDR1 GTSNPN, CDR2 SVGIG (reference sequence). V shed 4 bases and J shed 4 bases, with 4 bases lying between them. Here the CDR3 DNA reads TGTGCCTGGACGGGCACCGGGGAGCTGTTTTTT. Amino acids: CAWTGTGELFF.

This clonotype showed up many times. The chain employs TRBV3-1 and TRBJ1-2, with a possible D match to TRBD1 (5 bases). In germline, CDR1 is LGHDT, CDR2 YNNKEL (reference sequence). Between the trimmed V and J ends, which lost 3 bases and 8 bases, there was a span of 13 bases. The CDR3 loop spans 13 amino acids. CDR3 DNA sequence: TGTGCCAGCAGCCACATTACAGGCGGCGGCTACACCTTC. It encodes CASSHITGGGYTF.

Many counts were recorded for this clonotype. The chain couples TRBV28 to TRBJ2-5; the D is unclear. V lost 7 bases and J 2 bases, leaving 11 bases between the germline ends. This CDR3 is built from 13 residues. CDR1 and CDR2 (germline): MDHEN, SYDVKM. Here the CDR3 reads CASKVGSQETQYF. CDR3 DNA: TGTGCCAGCAAGGTCGGGTCTCAAGAGACCCAGTACTTC.

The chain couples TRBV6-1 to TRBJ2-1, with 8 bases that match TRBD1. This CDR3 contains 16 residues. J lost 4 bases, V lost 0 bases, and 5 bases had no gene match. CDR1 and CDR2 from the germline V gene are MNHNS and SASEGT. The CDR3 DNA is TGTGCCAGCAGTGAAGCTTGGACAGGGTATTACAATGAGCAGTTCTTC. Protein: CASSEAWTGYYNEQFF.

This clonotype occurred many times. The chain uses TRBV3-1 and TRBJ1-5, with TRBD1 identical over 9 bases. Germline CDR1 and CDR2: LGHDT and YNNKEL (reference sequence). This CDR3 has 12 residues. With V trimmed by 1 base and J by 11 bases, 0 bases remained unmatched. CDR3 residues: CASSQGQGAQHF. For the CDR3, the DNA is TGTGCCAGCAGCCAAGGACAGGGGGCCCAGCATTTT.

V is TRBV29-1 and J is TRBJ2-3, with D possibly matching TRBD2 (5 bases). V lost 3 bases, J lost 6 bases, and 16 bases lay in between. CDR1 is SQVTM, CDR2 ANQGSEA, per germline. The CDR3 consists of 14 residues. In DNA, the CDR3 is TGCAGCGTTGACTGGACTCCCGGTCCCGATACGCAGTATTTT. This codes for CSVDWTPGPDTQYF.

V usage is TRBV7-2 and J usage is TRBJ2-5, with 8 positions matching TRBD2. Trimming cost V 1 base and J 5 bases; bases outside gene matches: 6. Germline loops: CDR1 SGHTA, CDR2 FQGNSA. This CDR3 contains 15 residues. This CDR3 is CASSLGPGGPETQYF. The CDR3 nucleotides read TGTGCCAGCAGCTTAGGACCGGGAGGGCCTGAGACCCAGTACTTC.

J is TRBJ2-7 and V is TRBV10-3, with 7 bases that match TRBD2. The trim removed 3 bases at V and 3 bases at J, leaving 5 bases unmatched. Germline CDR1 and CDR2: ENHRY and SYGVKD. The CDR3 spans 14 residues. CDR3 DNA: TGTGCCATCAGTGATGGGCGGGAGATCTACGAGCAGTACTTC. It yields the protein CAISDGREIYEQYF.

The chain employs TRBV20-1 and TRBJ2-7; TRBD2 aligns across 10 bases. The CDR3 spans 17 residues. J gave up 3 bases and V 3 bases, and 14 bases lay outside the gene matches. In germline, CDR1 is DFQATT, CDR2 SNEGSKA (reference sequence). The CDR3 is CSASGGRGAGGVYEQYF. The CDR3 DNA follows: TGCAGTGCTAGTGGGGGACGTGGAGCGGGAGGGGTCTACGAGCAGTACTTC.

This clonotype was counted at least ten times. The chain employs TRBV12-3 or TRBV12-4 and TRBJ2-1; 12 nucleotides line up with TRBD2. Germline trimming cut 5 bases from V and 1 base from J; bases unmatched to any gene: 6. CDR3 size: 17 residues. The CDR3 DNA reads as TGTGCCAGCAGTCCTTCTAGCGGGGGGGGGTCCTACAATGAGCAGTTCTTC. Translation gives CASSPSSGGGSYNEQFF.

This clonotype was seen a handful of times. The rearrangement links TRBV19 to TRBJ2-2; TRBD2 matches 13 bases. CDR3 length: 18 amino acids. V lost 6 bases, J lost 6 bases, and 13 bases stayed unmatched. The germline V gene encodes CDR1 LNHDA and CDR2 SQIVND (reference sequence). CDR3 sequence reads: CASSRTTRTSGSAGELFF. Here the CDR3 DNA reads TGTGCCAGTAGCCGAACGACGAGGACTAGCGGGAGCGCCGGGGAGCTGTTTTTT. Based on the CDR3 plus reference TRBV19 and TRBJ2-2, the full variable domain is DGGITQSPKYLFRKEGQNVTLSCEQNLNHDAMYWYRQDPGQGLRLIYYSQIVNDFQKGDIAEGYSVSREKKESFPLTVTSAQKNPTAFYLCASSRTTRTSGSAGELFFGEGSRLTVL.

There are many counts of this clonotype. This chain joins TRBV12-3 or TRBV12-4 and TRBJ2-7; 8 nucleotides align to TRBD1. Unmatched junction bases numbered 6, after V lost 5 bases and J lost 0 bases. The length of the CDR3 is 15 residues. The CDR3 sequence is CASSPGTGLSYEQYF. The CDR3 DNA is TGTGCCAGCAGTCCCGGGACAGGCCTCTCCTACGAGCAGTACTTC.

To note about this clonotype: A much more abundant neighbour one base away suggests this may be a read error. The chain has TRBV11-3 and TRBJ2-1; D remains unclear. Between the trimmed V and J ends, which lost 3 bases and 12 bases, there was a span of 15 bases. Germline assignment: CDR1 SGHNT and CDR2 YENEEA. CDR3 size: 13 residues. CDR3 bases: TGTGCCAGCAGCTTTGGGCACAGCGATGGGCAGTTCTTC. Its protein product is CASSFGHSDGQFF.

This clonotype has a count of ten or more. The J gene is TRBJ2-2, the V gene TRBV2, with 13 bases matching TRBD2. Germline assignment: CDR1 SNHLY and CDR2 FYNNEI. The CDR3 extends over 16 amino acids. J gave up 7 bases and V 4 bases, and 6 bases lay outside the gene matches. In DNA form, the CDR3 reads TGTGCCAGCAGTGGGACTAGCGGGAGAGAGGGCGGGGAGCTGTTTTTT. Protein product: CASSGTSGREGGELFF.